The source of this T cell receptor beta chain is a study of shared clonotypes between healthy human individuals. Study details: Each donor contributed plates that comprised three CD4 naive, three CD4 memory, two CD8 naive and one CD8 memory.

The table came from immunoSEQ multiplex PCR; TCRdb's copy has only in-frame clones and leaves some out. The table records a few million clones, around 90% of them present only once. The germline CDR1 and CDR2 sequences are SGHRS and YFSETQ. Trimming stripped 6 bases from V and 2 bases from J, with 17 bases between. The CDR3 has 15 amino acids. The source material was naive CD4+ T cells sorted from blood. The sample's subset: CD45RA+ positively selected. The rearrangement links TRBV5-1 to TRBJ1-1; the D is unclear. The sequence was collected from a man in his late teens or twenties in good health. CDR3 in amino acids: CASTITGRQNTEAFF. For the CDR3, the DNA is TGCGCCAGCACCATCACGGGCAGACAAAACACTGAAGCTTTCTTT.